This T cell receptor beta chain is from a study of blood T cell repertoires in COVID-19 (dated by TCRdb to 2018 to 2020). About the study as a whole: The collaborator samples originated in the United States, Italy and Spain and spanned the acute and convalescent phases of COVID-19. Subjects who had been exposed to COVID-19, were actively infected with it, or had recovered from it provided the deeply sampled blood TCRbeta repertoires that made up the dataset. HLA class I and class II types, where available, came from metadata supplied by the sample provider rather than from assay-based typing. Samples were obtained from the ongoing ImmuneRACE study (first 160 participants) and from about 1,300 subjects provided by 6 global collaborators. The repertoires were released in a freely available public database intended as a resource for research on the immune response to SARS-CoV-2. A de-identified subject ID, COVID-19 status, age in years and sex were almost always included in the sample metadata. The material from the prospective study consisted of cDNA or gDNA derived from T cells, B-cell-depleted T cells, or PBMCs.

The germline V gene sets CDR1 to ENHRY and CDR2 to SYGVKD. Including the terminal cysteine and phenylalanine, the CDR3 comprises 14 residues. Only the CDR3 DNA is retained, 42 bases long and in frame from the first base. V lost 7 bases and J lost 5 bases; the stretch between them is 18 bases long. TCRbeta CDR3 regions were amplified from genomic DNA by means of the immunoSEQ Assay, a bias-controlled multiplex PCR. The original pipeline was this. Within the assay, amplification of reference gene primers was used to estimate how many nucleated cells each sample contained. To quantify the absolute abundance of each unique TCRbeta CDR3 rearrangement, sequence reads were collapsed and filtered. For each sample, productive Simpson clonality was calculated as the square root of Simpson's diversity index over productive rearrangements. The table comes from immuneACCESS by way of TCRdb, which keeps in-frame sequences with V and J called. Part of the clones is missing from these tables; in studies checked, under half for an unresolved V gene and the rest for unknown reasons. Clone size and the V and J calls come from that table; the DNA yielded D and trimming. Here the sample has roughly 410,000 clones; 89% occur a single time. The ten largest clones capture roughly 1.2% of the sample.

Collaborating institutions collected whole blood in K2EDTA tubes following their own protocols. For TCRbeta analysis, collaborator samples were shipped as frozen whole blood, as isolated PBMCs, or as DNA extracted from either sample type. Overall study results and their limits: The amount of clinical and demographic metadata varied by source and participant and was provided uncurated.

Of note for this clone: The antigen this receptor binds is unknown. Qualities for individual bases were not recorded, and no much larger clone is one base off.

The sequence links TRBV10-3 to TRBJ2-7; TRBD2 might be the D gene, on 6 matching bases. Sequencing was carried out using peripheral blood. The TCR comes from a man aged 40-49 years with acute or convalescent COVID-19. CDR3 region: CAITKNRGNNEQYF. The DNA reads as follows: TGTGCCATCACTAAAAATCGGGGGAACAACGAGCAGTACTTC.